These 9 T cell receptor beta chains came from one sample sequenced in a study of blood T cell repertoires in COVID-19. Method: immunoSEQ multiplex PCR; TCRdb's copy keeps in-frame clones and lacks some. Altogether roughly 400,000 clones are present, roughly 90% being singletons, with the ten largest covering about 1.4%. Sequenced material: PBMCs or T cells enriched from blood (not recorded which). Source of these receptors: a woman between 18 and 29 years old who had been exposed to COVID-19.

J is TRBJ2-6 and V is TRBV4-2, with 7 bases identical to TRBD1. The V and J ends lost 4 bases and 0 bases, in that order; junction bases with no gene match: 15. CDR3 length: 20 residues. The V gene's germline CDR1 is LGHNA and CDR2 YNFKEQ. CDR3: CASSLTFGTDRSSGANVLTF. The CDR3 DNA is TGTGCCAGCAGCCTAACATTTGGGACAGACCGGAGCTCTGGGGCCAACGTCCTGACTTTC.

The chain carries TRBV18 and TRBJ1-1; maybe TRBD1 (6 bases). The germline gives CDR1 KGHSH, CDR2 LQKENI. Trimming shortened V by 6 bases and J by 6 bases, and 11 bases separated the two germline ends. The CDR3 sequence is 12 residues long. The CDR3 sequence: CASSIQGSEAFF. The CDR3 nucleotides are TGTGCCAGCTCTATACAGGGCTCTGAAGCTTTCTTT.

This clone was counted a single time. J is TRBJ2-3 and V is TRBV5-1; TRBD2 is a possible D gene (7 bases). V was trimmed by 4 bases and J by 2 bases, leaving 26 bases between them. This CDR3 has 19 residues. Germline V lookup: CDR1 SGHRS, CDR2 YFSETQ. The CDR3 reads CASSPWGGLATRVTDTQYF. DNA of the CDR3: TGCGCCAGCAGCCCCTGGGGGGGCTTGGCTACTAGAGTCACAGATACGCAGTATTTT.

The J gene is TRBJ1-1, the V gene TRBV3-1 (or the pseudogene TRBV3-2); 9 nucleotides align to TRBD1. J gave up 7 bases and V 3 bases, and 9 bases lay outside the gene matches. The CDR3 covers 15 residues. Germline V lookup: CDR1 LGHDT, CDR2 YNNKEL (reference sequence). The CDR3 DNA follows: TGTGCCAGCAGCCATTCCGGGACAGGGACGAGTGAAGCTTTCTTT. It translates to CASSHSGTGTSEAFF.

J is TRBJ2-1 and V is TRBV12-3 or TRBV12-4; tentatively, D is TRBD2 (6 bases). V was clipped by 4 bases and J by 10 bases, with 11 bases between them. The CDR3 spans 12 residues. CDR3 loop: CASSSVLAEQFF. CDR3 coding DNA: TGTGCCAGCAGTTCCGTCCTAGCGGAGCAGTTCTTC.

J is TRBJ1-4 and V is TRBV4-2; D may be TRBD1 (5 bases). Germline loops: CDR1 LGHNA, CDR2 YNFKEQ. V shed 0 bases and J shed 8 bases, with 16 bases lying between them. This CDR3 has 16 residues. The CDR3 reads CASSQDSGAGGEKLFF. The CDR3 DNA reads as TGTGCCAGCAGCCAAGATAGCGGGGCCGGGGGGGAAAAACTGTTTTTT.

This chain connects TRBV9 to TRBJ1-1; D remains ambiguous. There are 14 residues in the CDR3. The V end was cut by 3 bases, the J end by 4 bases, with 13 bases between. Germline V gene lookup returns CDR1 SGDLS and CDR2 YYNGEE. The CDR3 region is CASSALAGSTEAFF. In nucleotides, the CDR3 is TGTGCCAGCAGCGCCCTTGCCGGTTCCACTGAAGCTTTCTTT.

CDR3 region: CASSFTTGVNEQFF. CDR3 in DNA: TGTGCCAGCAGCTTCACGACAGGGGTCAATGAGCAGTTCTTC. The chain is built from TRBV11-2 and TRBJ2-1; 8 nucleotides align to TRBD1. CDR1 is SGHAT, CDR2 FQNNGV, per germline. CDR3 length: 14 residues. Unmatched junction bases numbered 4, after V lost 3 bases and J lost 6 bases.

The chain couples TRBV3-1 (or the pseudogene TRBV3-2) to TRBJ1-2, with D perhaps matching TRBD1 (5 bases). The length of the CDR3 is 13 residues. Per germline, CDR1 LGHDT and CDR2 YNNKEL (reference sequence). Trimming removed 2 bases from V and 3 bases from J, with 7 bases in between. The CDR3 DNA is TGTGCCAGCAGCCAACACAGGTACTATGGCTACACCTTC. Encoded protein: CASSQHRYYGYTF.